This T cell receptor beta chain derives from a study of blood T cell repertoires in COVID-19. About the study: The cDNA or gDNA used as material had been derived from T cells, B-cell-depleted T cells, or PBMCs.

V was pared by 4 bases and J by 8 bases, with 7 bases of the junction left unmatched. CDR3 length equals 14 residues. CDR1 is MNHEY and CDR2 is SVGAGI in the germline V gene. Original processing methods: Reference gene primer amplification gave nucleated cell count estimates. Repertoires were generated with immunoSEQ multiplex PCR, while TCRdb's copy carries only in-frame clones and drops some. V and J calls and clone size are copied from that table; D and trimming were computed from the DNA. The table lists a few hundred thousand clones, around 87% of them singletons. Residents of about two dozen US areas, aged roughly 18 to 89 years, made up the participants. Recovery among Cohort 3 donors was established by two negative PCRs, clearance, or symptom resolution.

The source is a young man who had recovered from COVID-19. V usage is TRBV6-5 and J usage is TRBJ1-4, with 7 bases aligning to TRBD1. The sequencing sample was made of PBMCs or T cells enriched from blood (not recorded which). The DNA of the CDR3 is TGTGCCAGCAGTTGGAGGGACAGTGGAGAAAAACTGTTTTTT. It translates to CASSWRDSGEKLFF.